This entry lists 23 T cell receptor beta chains sequenced from one sample in a study of T cell clonality in common variable immunodeficiency. What these receptors recognize is not known. Sequencing was performed with immunoSEQ multiplex PCR; in TCRdb, only in-frame clones are kept and a portion is missing. The repertoire yields tens of thousands of clones, none seen only once; the top ten contain 5.5% to 7%. Broader study findings: Common variable immunodeficiency TCR beta sequences reportedly had fewer deletions and N-nucleotide insertions.

Sequenced input: peripheral blood mononuclear cells. All receptors derive from a human donor with common variable immunodeficiency.

Regarding this clone: The CDR3 end is not reached by the read, which stops 3 residues before it; the germline J gene fills it in. V gene TRBV2 combines with J gene TRBJ2-7, with a possible D match to TRBD2 (7 bases). Germline CDR1 and CDR2: SNHLY and FYNNEI. The CDR3 totals 14 residues. V lost 3 bases to trimming and J lost 2 bases, with 11 bases between them. CDR3 region: CASSDGGGPYEQYF. CDR3 bases read: TGTGCCAGCAGTGATGGGGGGGGGCCCTACGAG.

This clone showed up just a few times. The read gets to within 3 residues of the CDR3 end, and the germline J gene fills in the rest. The chain recombines TRBV7-6 with TRBJ1-6, with 7 bases aligning to TRBD1. Germline V gene sequence: CDR1 SGHVS, CDR2 FNYEAQ. J lost 4 bases, V lost 5 bases, and 5 bases had no gene match. The CDR3 sequence is 15 residues long. The CDR3 protein is CASSPLTGYNSPLHF. CDR3 DNA, as far as it was read: TGTGCCAGCAGCCCATTGACAGGGTATAATTCACCC.

In its sample, this clone was seen many times. This chain's CDR3 is CASSRTGGPYEQYF. Incomplete CDR3 DNA: TGTGCCAGTAGTCGGACAGGGGGGCCCTACGAG. The chain combines TRBV19 with TRBJ2-7, with 10 positions matching TRBD1. The CDR3 extends 3 residues past the end of the read, so its final part is completed from the germline J gene. Losses at the gene ends were 5 bases for V and 2 bases for J; bases not matched to a gene: 3. There are 14 residues in the CDR3. From germline, CDR1 is LNHDA and CDR2 SQIVND (reference sequence).

The CDR3 DNA, read in part, is TGTGCCAGCAGTGAACCGGGACAGGGTTCCTACGAG. Its protein product is CASSEPGQGSYE. The CDR3 in full is CASSEPGQGSYEQYF. The rearrangement joins TRBV6-1 to TRBJ2-7, with 9 bases aligning to TRBD1. Read sequence stops 3 residues before the CDR3 end, and the germline J gene provides the missing end. Germline trimming cut 2 bases from V and 1 base from J; bases unmatched to any gene: 3. Looked up from germline, CDR1 is MNHNS and CDR2 is SASEGT. The CDR3 is made up of 15 amino acids.

This clone was seen many times. Read sequence stops 3 residues before the CDR3 end, and the germline J gene provides the missing end. The chain employs TRBV20-1 and TRBJ1-6, with TRBD1 as a possible D gene (6 bases). The CDR3 has 15 residues. Germline V CDR1 and CDR2: DFQATT, SNEGSKA (reference sequence). The V gene lost 6 bases and the J gene lost 7 bases, with 19 bases spanning the gap. The DNA read from the CDR3 is TGCAGTGCCGGCAGGCGGACAGCAATGAATTCACCC. Its translation is CSAGRRTAMNSP. The CDR3, in full, reads CSAGRRTAMNSPLHF.

This clone has more than one count but fewer than ten. At one end the junction does not follow the germline gene, possibly because of a read error. CDR3 region: CSSSRGGAYEQYF. The covered CDR3 bases are TGTTCCAGCAGCCGAGGGGGGGCCTACGAG. This chain joins TRBV7-9 and TRBJ2-7, with D tentatively TRBD2 (7 bases). Read sequence stops 3 residues before the CDR3 end, and the germline J gene provides the missing end. The germline V gene encodes CDR1 SEHNR and CDR2 FQNEAQ (reference sequence). The CDR3 consists of 13 residues.

This clone was counted at least ten times. The CDR3 end falls 3 residues outside the read, so it is completed with the germline J gene. The V gene is TRBV7-9, the J gene TRBJ2-5; D gene uncertain. The CDR3 is 11 residues long. Trimming cost V 5 bases and J 5 bases, with 6 bases left between them. Per the germline V gene, CDR1 is SEHNR and CDR2 is FQNEAQ (reference sequence). CDR3 sequence: CASSPRETQYF. The CDR3 DNA, read in part, is TGTGCCAGCAGCCCTCGGGAGACC.

In its sample, this clone was seen many times. The read stops 3 residues short of the end of the CDR3; the missing end is completed from the germline J gene. The V gene is TRBV5-1, the J gene TRBJ1-4; the D gene is possibly TRBD1 (5 bases). The CDR3 loop spans 14 amino acids. CDR1 and CDR2 (germline): SGHRS, YFSETQ. With 4 bases removed from V and 3 bases from J, the gap between germline ends came to 10 bases. The CDR3 bases that were read are TGCGCCAGCAGCCCCGGGGGGTCTAATGAAAAA. Encoded protein: CASSPGGSNEK. In full, the CDR3 is CASSPGGSNEKLFF. The complete variable domain, with remaining parts taken from reference TRBV5-1 and TRBJ1-4, reads KAGVTQTPRYLIKTRGQQVTLSCSPISGHRSVSWYQQTPGQGLQFLFEYFSETQRNKGNFPGRFSGRQFSNSRSEMNVSTLELGDSALYLCASSPGGSNEKLFFGSGTQLSVL.

This clone occurred many times. The read stops 3 residues short of the end of the CDR3; the missing end is completed from the germline J gene. This chain links TRBV19 with TRBJ1-1; TRBD1 agrees at 9 bases. This CDR3 region has 14 residues. CDR1 LNHDA and CDR2 SQIVND come from the germline V gene (reference sequence). The V gene end was trimmed by 8 bases and the J gene end by 3 bases; junction bases not matched to a gene: 7. The CDR3 protein is CASAFWTGDTEAFF. Incomplete CDR3 DNA: TGTGCCAGTGCCTTTTGGACAGGGGACACTGAA.

This clone was counted many times. The read ends 3 residues shy of where the CDR3 ends; the end is completed using the germline J gene. J is TRBJ2-4 and V is TRBV20-1; D ambiguous. With 3 bases removed from V and 0 bases from J, the gap between germline ends came to 9 bases. CDR1 is DFQATT, CDR2 SNEGSKA, per germline (reference sequence). This CDR3 is 14 amino acids long. CDR3 region: CSASEQLAKNIQYF. The DNA read from the CDR3 is TGCAGTGCTAGTGAACAGTTAGCCAAAAACATT.

This clone was seen many times. Coverage ceases 3 residues before the CDR3 finishes, and the germline J gene fills in the end. V usage is TRBV27 and J usage is TRBJ2-7; D is ambiguous. Trimming cost V 2 bases and J 1 base, with 15 bases left between them. Germline lookup yields CDR1 MNHEY and CDR2 SMNVEV (reference sequence). The CDR3 is 16 amino acids. The part of the CDR3 DNA that was read is TGTGCCAGCAGTTTAAGGGTGGGCAGGAGATCCTACGAG. Its translation is CASSLRVGRRSYE. Given in full, the CDR3 is CASSLRVGRRSYEQYF.

This clone was picked up a small number of times. The observed sequence ends 3 residues before the CDR3 terminus, with the missing tail filled in from the germline J gene. J is TRBJ2-1 and V is TRBV6-2 or TRBV6-3; D remains unclear. This CDR3 has 14 residues. V was clipped by 6 bases and J by 0 bases, with 9 bases between them. Looked up from germline, CDR1 is MNHEY and CDR2 is SVGEGT. The CDR3 DNA, read in part, is TGTGCCAGCAGGGTGCATAGCTCCTACAATGAG. Translated, it gives CASRVHSSYNE. The full CDR3 is CASRVHSSYNEQFF.

This clone was observed many times. The read terminates 3 residues ahead of where the CDR3 ends, so the germline J gene completes it. The chain couples TRBV30 to TRBJ2-3; 10 bases align to TRBD2. V lost 4 bases to trimming and J lost 3 bases; unmatched junction nucleotides: 13. The CDR3 consists of 17 residues. From germline, CDR1 is GTSNPN and CDR2 SVGIG (reference sequence). The CDR3 here is CAWTVGGLAAPTDTQYF. The covered CDR3 bases are TGTGCCTGGACCGTGGGAGGACTAGCGGCACCTACAGATACG.

This clone has a handful of counts. The read halts 3 residues ahead of the CDR3 end, with the missing end drawn from the germline J gene. The gene calls are TRBV6-2 or TRBV6-3 and TRBJ1-2; D perhaps matches TRBD1 (6 bases). V was shortened by 9 bases and J by 1 base, with 18 bases between the two germline ends. Germline lookup yields CDR1 MNHEY and CDR2 SVGEGT. This CDR3 has 15 amino acids. The CDR3 bases that were read are TGTGCCAGTAATCTAACAGGGTGTAGTAACTATGGC. Amino acids: CASNLTGCSNYG. The full CDR3 protein reads CASNLTGCSNYGYTF.

This clone appeared many times. The missing CDR3 end, 3 residues past where the read stops, is filled in from the germline J gene. V and J are TRBV20-1 and TRBJ2-3; TRBD2 aligns across 8 bases. The germline gives CDR1 DFQATT, CDR2 SNEGSKA (reference sequence). This CDR3 spans 17 amino acids. V shed 1 base and J 6 bases; nucleotides not matched to a gene: 15. The DNA read from the CDR3 is TGCAGTGCTAGAGCGGGGGGGGGAACGGTTGATTCGGATACG. As protein: CSARAGGGTVDSDT. The CDR3 in its entirety is CSARAGGGTVDSDTQYF.

This clone was counted between two and nine times. Read sequence stops 3 residues before the CDR3 end, and the germline J gene provides the missing end. The chain combines TRBV7-3 with TRBJ2-5, with 7 nucleotides matching TRBD2. V was clipped by 4 bases and J by 5 bases; unmatched bases: 7. The CDR3 totals 14 residues. From germline, CDR1 is SGHTA and CDR2 FQGTGA. CDR3 DNA (partial): TGTGCCAGCAGCTCTCAGAGCGGGACTGAGACC. Its protein is CASSSQSGTET. The full CDR3 protein reads CASSSQSGTETQYF.

A note on this clone: A junction end diverges from the germline sequence, so it may reflect a read error. The CDR3 end falls 3 residues outside the read, so it is completed with the germline J gene. The J gene is TRBJ2-2, the V gene TRBV6-4; D gene uncertain. CDR1 and CDR2 from the germline V gene are MRHNA and SNTAGT. The CDR3 is 14 amino acids. The DNA read from the CDR3 is TGTGCCAGCAGTGCCTCTGCGAATACCGGGGAG. This translates into CASSASANTGE. The whole CDR3 sequence reads CASSASANTGELFF.

This clone was recorded at least ten times. The missing CDR3 end, 3 residues past where the read stops, is filled in from the germline J gene. The V call is TRBV30, the J call TRBJ1-2; 7 nucleotides match TRBD1. CDR3 size: 12 residues. Germline V gene sequence: CDR1 GTSNPN, CDR2 SVGIG (reference sequence). The ends lost 2 bases at V and 6 bases at J; junction bases unmatched: 3. CDR3: CAWSSQGNGYTF. Partial CDR3 DNA: TGTGCCTGGAGTTCACAGGGGAATGGC.

This clone counts as medium-sized. Read coverage stops 3 residues before the CDR3 terminus; the germline J gene supplies the remainder. This sequence joins TRBV20-1 and TRBJ1-2; D is undetermined. In germline, CDR1 is DFQATT, CDR2 SNEGSKA (reference sequence). CDR3 length equals 13 residues. V was clipped by 0 bases and J by 6 bases, with 11 bases between them. The CDR3 DNA, read in part, is TGCAGTGCTAGAGATCCGGGTTTTCATGGC. Its translation is CSARDPGFHG. The full CDR3 protein is CSARDPGFHGYTF.

The table lists this clone with many counts. The read halts 3 residues ahead of the CDR3 end, with the missing end drawn from the germline J gene. The chain carries TRBV7-2 and TRBJ1-1; possible D gene TRBD1, 6 bases. This CDR3 contains 14 residues. The germline CDR1 and CDR2 sequences are SGHTA and FQGNSA. The V gene lost 5 bases and the J gene lost 3 bases, with 13 bases spanning the gap. CDR3 DNA (partial): TGTGCCAGCAGCCCCTCCCCAGGGGACACTGAA. It translates to CASSPSPGDTE. The complete CDR3 sequence is CASSPSPGDTEAFF.

Judged by abundance, this clone is medium-sized. Read data end 3 residues before the CDR3 end; the end is taken from the germline J gene. The chain uses TRBV20-1 and TRBJ1-6; tentatively, D is TRBD1 (6 bases). The CDR3 has 13 residues. Per germline, CDR1 DFQATT and CDR2 SNEGSKA (reference sequence). The V and J ends lost 3 bases and 7 bases respectively, with 10 bases between them. The sequenced part of the CDR3 DNA is TGCAGTGCTAGGATTGACAGGAATTCACCC. Translating gives CSARIDRNSP. The full-length CDR3 reads as CSARIDRNSPLHF.

With respect to this clone: The CDR3 end falls 3 residues outside the read, so it is completed with the germline J gene. The chain carries TRBV7-2 and TRBJ1-1; 7 nucleotides align to TRBD1. Germline values: CDR1 SGHTA, CDR2 FQGNSA. The CDR3 is 14 amino acids. Trimming removed 5 bases from V and 4 bases from J; junction bases left unmatched: 7. The part of the CDR3 DNA that was read is TGTGCCAGCAGCCTTTCGACAGGGATCACTGAA. Residues: CASSLSTGITE. The full-length CDR3 reads as CASSLSTGITEAFF.

This clone qualifies as medium-sized (0.01 to 0.1%). The sequenced fragment ends 3 residues before the CDR3 boundary, so the rest is inferred from the germline J gene. The chain links TRBV20-1 to TRBJ1-2, with D tentatively TRBD1 (6 bases). This CDR3 is 13 amino acids long. From germline, CDR1 is DFQATT and CDR2 SNEGSKA (reference sequence). V lost 6 bases and J lost 3, with 14 bases in between. CDR3 sequence: CSAEWGRDYGYTF. CDR3 DNA (partial): TGCAGTGCAGAGTGGGGGCGGGACTATGGC.